This entry is about one T cell receptor beta chain. Its antigen is unknown. The sample is drawn from a study of beta chain features in type 1 diabetes. Study information: Healthy donors and patients had similar age, gender and cell yields. General study points: A moderate, significant TCRB CDR3 shortening appeared in type 1 diabetes across four CD4+ subsets.

Sorted CD4+ subsets: naive, central memory, regulatory, stem cell-like memory (CD45RO/CCR7/CD25/CD127/CD95/CD27 panel). Sorting produced populations that all topped 98% purity. V lost 7 bases and J lost 0; bases outside the gene matches: 1. The CDR3 is 13 residues long. The V gene's germline CDR1 is SNHLY and CDR2 FYNNEI. cDNA synthesis used the whole RNA isolate, giving expressed TCRB sequences. Some clones are missing from TCRdb's copy, which holds only in-frame ones; the method was immunoSEQ multiplex PCR. The sample lists under 850,000 clones; under 15% were seen once. The rearrangement links TRBV2 to TRBJ2-7, with 9 bases aligning to TRBD1. The receptor was derived from a man aged 18 to 35 with type 1 diabetes. The sequencing input was naive CD4+ T cells from blood. The CDR3 DNA follows: TGTGCCAGCATGGACAGGGGCTCCTACGAGCAGTACTTC. This encodes CASMDRGSYEQYF.